The next 13 T cell receptor beta chains were all read from a single sample in a study of T-cell reconstitution after alpha-beta-depleted transplantation in children. Unique molecular identifiers were used in preparing the TCRbeta library. MiXCR, applied by TCRdb to the PCR reads, yields one record per CDR3 protein. This table holds about 600,000 distinct CDR3 sequences, 10% to 15% found once. The source was PBMCs, mostly from graft donor cells, collected 360 days after TCRalphabeta/CD19-depleted stem cell transplant. All receptors derive from a male patient younger than 18 who had a stem cell transplant for acute myeloid leukemia, so the T cells may come from the graft donor.

The gene calls are TRBV12-3 or TRBV12-4 and TRBJ2-7, with 10 bases fitting TRBD1. The trim removed 5 bases at V and 4 bases at J, leaving 8 bases unmatched. CDR3 size: 15 residues. The DNA of the CDR3 is TGTGCCAGCAGTCATCCGGGACAGGGGAGTTACGAGCAGTACTTC. Residues: CASSHPGQGSYEQYF.

The sample holds a few counts of this clonotype. The chain recombines TRBV12-1 with TRBJ2-3; the table's TRBD2 call for D was not verified on the DNA. TRBV12-1 counts as a pseudogene. The CDR3 is 13 residues long. The CDR3 sequence is CASSFRLDTTQYF. CDR3 nucleotides: TGTGCCAGCAGCTTCCGACTAGACACCACGCAGTATTTT.

The sample holds many counts of this clonotype. The chain joins TRBV28 to TRBJ1-5, with a tentative D call TRBD1 (5 bases). CDR1 and CDR2 from the germline V gene are MDHEN and SYDVKM. V lost 3 bases and J lost 2, with 11 bases in between. CDR3 length: 15 amino acids. The CDR3 sequence: CASSFPREGNQPQHF. Written as DNA, the CDR3 is TGTGCCAGCAGTTTCCCCAGGGAAGGCAATCAGCCCCAGCATTTT. The entire variable domain, with the rest obtained from reference TRBV28 and TRBJ1-5, is as follows: DVKVTQSSRYLVKRTGEKVFLECVQDMDHENMFWYRQDPGLGLRLIYFSYDVKMKEKGDIPEGYSVSREKKERFSLILESASTNQTSMYLCASSFPREGNQPQHFGDGTRLSIL.

This chain's CDR3 is CASHSGRLSKTDTQYF. The CDR3 DNA follows: TGTGCCAGCCATAGCGGGAGGTTGAGTAAAACAGATACGCAGTATTTT. The chain uses TRBV6-2 or TRBV6-3 and TRBJ2-3; TRBD2 matches 10 bases. The ends lost 8 bases at V and 3 bases at J; junction bases unmatched: 11. Germline CDR1 MNHEY, CDR2 SVGEGT. The CDR3 spans 16 residues.

J is TRBJ2-7 and V is TRBV20-1; 9 bases are a match to TRBD2. This CDR3 comprises 17 residues. The ends lost 5 bases at V and 6 bases at J; junction bases unmatched: 20. The germline CDR1 and CDR2 sequences are DFQATT and SNEGSKA (reference sequence). CDR3 nucleotides: TGCAGTGCTCGGGCGACTAGCGGTACCGTAAGGGTGCGCGAGCAGTACTTC. Its translation: CSARATSGTVRVREQYF.

This clonotype has more than one count but fewer than ten. The chain carries TRBV24-1 and TRBJ2-3, with TRBD2 identical over 8 bases. Germline V gives CDR1 KGHDR, CDR2 SFDVKD. Germline trimming cut 3 bases from V and 0 bases from J; bases unmatched to any gene: 4. The CDR3 extends over 16 amino acids. The CDR3 here is CATSDRASGSTDTQYF. Here the CDR3 DNA reads TGTGCCACCAGTGATCGGGCTAGCGGGAGCACAGATACGCAGTATTTT.

The rearrangement links TRBV11-2 to TRBJ2-7; 13 nucleotides line up with TRBD2. The junction had 13 bases not matched to a gene; V was cut back by 6 bases and J by 5 bases. The germline gives CDR1 SGHAT, CDR2 FQNNGV. CDR3 length: 17 residues. CDR3 sequence: CASSRTSGSNLLDEQYF. For the CDR3, the DNA is TGTGCCAGCAGTCGGACTAGCGGGAGTAATCTACTGGACGAGCAGTACTTC.

This clonotype was seen only a few times. The chain uses TRBV4-1 and TRBJ2-5; 7 bases fit TRBD1. The CDR3 is 16 residues long. Looked up from germline, CDR1 is MGHRA and CDR2 is YSYEKL. V was pared by 2 bases and J by 4 bases, with 10 bases of the junction left unmatched. This CDR3 reads CASSQQTGSVGETQYF. The CDR3 DNA is TGCGCCAGCAGCCAACAGACAGGGAGCGTTGGAGAGACCCAGTACTTC.

This clonotype was seen many times. At one end, the junction sequence differs from germline, possibly due to a read error. This sequence joins TRBV7-7 and TRBJ2-2; D may correspond to TRBD1 or TRBD2 (6 bases each). The CDR3 totals 18 residues. Germline lookup yields CDR1 SSHAT and CDR2 FNYEAQ (reference sequence). CDR3 amino acids: CASSLAPGDGGNTGELFF. The CDR3 DNA is TGTGCTAGCAGCTTAGCGCCAGGGGACGGGGGGAACACCGGGGAGCTGTTTTTT.

This clonotype was seen a handful of times. The gene calls are TRBV5-1 and TRBJ2-7; TRBD2 matches at 11 bases. The CDR3 spans 15 residues. With 3 bases clipped from V and 4 bases from J, the junction kept 6 bases outside the gene matches. The germline V gene encodes CDR1 SGHRS and CDR2 YFSETQ. CDR3 bases: TGCGCCAGCAGCTGGGGGACTAGCGGAACATACGAGCAGTACTTC. This gives the protein CASSWGTSGTYEQYF.

This clonotype was observed a handful of times. At one end the junction does not follow the germline gene, possibly because of a read error. This sequence joins TRBV18 and TRBJ2-1; D unclear. The germline CDR1 and CDR2 sequences are KGHSH and LQKENI. The CDR3 runs to 12 residues. CDR3 nucleotides: TGTGCCAGCTCACTACCGGGCACGAGGTGTCTCTTC. It is translated as CASSLPGTRCLF.

This clonotype was observed a handful of times. The V call is TRBV7-3, the J call TRBJ1-2; 7 nucleotides line up with TRBD1. Losses at the gene ends were 5 bases for V and 7 bases for J; bases not matched to a gene: 7. Germline CDR1 reads SGHTA; CDR2 reads FQGTGA. The CDR3 length is 13 residues. The CDR3 loop reads CASSLYRGGGYTF. The DNA for the CDR3 is TGTGCCAGCAGCCTATACAGGGGAGGTGGCTACACCTTC. The full variable domain, completed using reference TRBV7-3 and TRBJ1-2, is GAGVSQTPSNKVTEKGKYVELRCDPISGHTALYWYRQSLGQGPEFLIYFQGTGAADDSGLPNDRFFAVRPEGSVSTLKIQRTERGDSAVYLCASSLYRGGGYTFGSGTRLTVV.

In DNA form, the CDR3 reads TGTGCCAGCAGCTTTTTGGGGATGAGACAGGTGCGGGGCGAGCAGTACTTC. Translating gives CASSFLGMRQVRGEQYF. The chain is built from TRBV7-9 and TRBJ2-7; the D call may be TRBD1 or TRBD2 (6 bases each). Germline V lookup: CDR1 SEHNR, CDR2 FQNEAQ (reference sequence). The CDR3 consists of 17 residues. Trimming took off 3 bases at V and 6 bases at J, with 24 bases between the two ends.